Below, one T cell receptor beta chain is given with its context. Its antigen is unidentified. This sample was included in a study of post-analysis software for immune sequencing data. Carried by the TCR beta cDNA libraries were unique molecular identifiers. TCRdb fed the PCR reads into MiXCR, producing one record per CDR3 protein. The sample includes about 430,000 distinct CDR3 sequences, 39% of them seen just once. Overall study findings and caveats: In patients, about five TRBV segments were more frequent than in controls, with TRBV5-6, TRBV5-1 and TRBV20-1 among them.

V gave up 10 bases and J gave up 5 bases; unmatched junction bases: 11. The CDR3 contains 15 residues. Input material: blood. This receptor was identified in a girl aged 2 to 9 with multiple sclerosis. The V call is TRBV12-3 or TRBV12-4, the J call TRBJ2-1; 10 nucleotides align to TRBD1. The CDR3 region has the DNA TGTGCCACCTGCTTGTGGACAGGGGGGGACAATGAGCAGTTCTTC. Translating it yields CATCLWTGGDNEQFF.